The next 8 T cell receptor beta chains were all read from a single sample in a study of OX40 agonist ivuxolimab in advanced cancers. Repertoires were generated with immunoSEQ multiplex PCR, while TCRdb's copy carries only in-frame clones and drops some. The table includes approximately 89,000 clones, roughly 90% detected once. The sequences come from CD4+ or CD8+ T cells sorted from blood, collected in a trial of the OX40 agonist ivuxolimab. These TCRs come from an adult with an advanced solid tumor such as melanoma, head and neck, liver or kidney cancer.

This clone was observed once. J is TRBJ2-2 and V is TRBV5-1; no firm D call. V dropped 4 bases and J dropped 2 bases, with 9 bases sitting between them. CDR1 SGHRS and CDR2 YFSETQ come from the germline V gene. CDR3 length: 14 residues. CDR3 residues: CASSAVGNTGELFF. In DNA, the CDR3 is TGCGCCAGCAGCGCTGTGGGTAACACCGGGGAGCTGTTTTTT.

The rearrangement links TRBV10-2 to TRBJ2-3, with D unresolved. CDR1 WSHSY and CDR2 SAAADI come from the germline V gene. CDR3 length equals 14 residues. V lost 7 bases and J 0 bases, leaving 11 bases between the germline ends. The CDR3 spells CASTPVASTDTQYF. CDR3 in DNA: TGCGCCAGCACTCCAGTAGCTAGCACAGATACGCAGTATTTT.

The chain couples TRBV28 to TRBJ2-5, with 12 bases fitting TRBD2. The CDR3 consists of 18 residues. V shed 4 bases, J shed 1 base, and the junction held 10 bases outside the gene matches. Germline CDR1 and CDR2: MDHEN and SYDVKM. Here the CDR3 DNA reads TGTGCCAGCAGTTCGTATAAGGAGGGACTAGCGGGCCAAGAGACCCAGTACTTC. It is translated as CASSSYKEGLAGQETQYF.

This clone came up once. A junction boundary mismatches the germline segment, possibly from a read error. The CDR3 region has the DNA TGTGCCACCTCGGGGAACTATGGCCACACCTTC. Translated: CATSGNYGHTF. The rearrangement uses TRBV4-2 and TRBJ1-2; no reliable D call. The CDR3 has 11 amino acids. The V gene's germline CDR1 is LGHNA and CDR2 YNFKEQ.

The CDR3, as DNA: TGTGCCAGCAGCTTCTCACTAGCGTCCCAAGAGACCCAGTACTTC. This gives the protein CASSFSLASQETQYF. This rearrangement joins TRBV5-4 to TRBJ2-5, with TRBD2 matching 7 bases. CDR3 length: 15 residues. The trim removed 2 bases at V and 1 base at J, leaving 5 bases unmatched. CDR1 is SGHNT, CDR2 YYREEE, per germline (reference sequence).

This clone was counted once. The rearrangement uses TRBV4-3 and TRBJ2-7; 10 bases agree with TRBD2. With V trimmed by 0 bases and J by 3 bases, 2 bases remained unmatched. The CDR3 sequence is 15 residues long. Germline V CDR1 and CDR2: LGHNA, YSLEER. The CDR3 DNA follows: TGCGCCAGCAGCCAAGATAGGACTAGCGGCTACGAGCAGTACTTC. It codes for CASSQDRTSGYEQYF.

The V gene is TRBV7-9, the J gene TRBJ2-1; D is uncertain. The germline CDR1 and CDR2 sequences are SEHNR and FQNEAQ (reference sequence). This CDR3 is 12 amino acids long. V gave up 5 bases and J gave up 10 bases, with 12 bases separating them. The CDR3 reads CASSPRLQEQFF. The CDR3 DNA is TGTGCCAGCAGCCCGCGTCTACAGGAGCAGTTCTTC.

This chain uses TRBV2 with TRBJ2-7, with D unclear. Germline CDR1 SNHLY, CDR2 FYNNEI. CDR3 length: 11 residues. With 4 bases removed from V and 7 bases from J, the gap between germline ends came to 8 bases. This CDR3 is CASSVQTEQYF. In DNA, the CDR3 is TGTGCCAGCAGTGTTCAGACGGAGCAGTACTTC.